These T cell receptor beta chains were read from a single sample in a study of T-cell reconstitution after alpha-beta-depleted transplantation in children. MiXCR was run by TCRdb on the PCR reads, yielding one entry per CDR3 protein. The table has over 150,000 distinct CDR3 sequences, approximately 14% seen once. The sample consisted of PBMCs from the stem cell graft donor, taken from the stem cell graft. The receptor set was obtained from a human donor who donated a stem cell graft to a child with acute lymphoblastic leukemia. The conserved cysteine and the conserved F or W are not part of the CDR3 here.

V	J	CDR3
TRBV7-9	TRBJ1-5	ASSSRQSNQPQH
TRBV6-1	TRBJ2-7	ASSPRDSSYEQY
TRBV7-6	TRBJ2-1	ASSRTPTSYNEQF
TRBV29-1	TRBJ2-2	SVEGGSVTGELF
TRBV4-1	TRBJ2-4	ASSQGPSGRDIQY
TRBV2	TRBJ2-5	ASRRGSGSKETQY
TRBV6-1	TRBJ1-2	ASSPPGYRNYT
TRBV4-1	TRBJ2-7	ASSQDAHYEQY
TRBV7-6	TRBJ1-6	ASSLFRRQGDSPLH
TRBV7-2	TRBJ2-7	ASSSSWPLSYEQY
TRBV20-1	TRBJ2-2	SARGVGELF
TRBV5-6	TRBJ2-7	ASSFGRLSSYEQY
TRBV29-1	TRBJ1-1	SVGRGRLNTEAF
TRBV15	TRBJ2-1	ATSRGTWGEQF
TRBV5-1	TRBJ2-5	ASSLDPAQETQY
TRBV29-1	TRBJ2-7	SVEGGQANEQY
TRBV30	TRBJ2-7	AWSVLTSGPYEQY
TRBV7-9	TRBJ2-5	ASSTGQSRTETQY
TRBV20-1	TRBJ2-6	SARDLGTGTGANVLT
TRBV7-9	TRBJ1-3	ASSETVDTIY
TRBV12-3/TRBV12-4	TRBJ1-5	ASSRRDLQPQH
TRBV11-2	TRBJ2-1	ASSGSDYYNEQF
TRBV7-9	TRBJ2-7	ASSSDRVFGVGYEQY
TRBV18	TRBJ2-7	ASSPLRSYEQY
TRBV30	TRBJ2-2	AWKGFEDTGELF
TRBV20-1	TRBJ2-3	SARVRQSAGRGDTQY
TRBV18	TRBJ1-1	ASSPNQGEAF
TRBV4-1	TRBJ2-2	ASTRAAPPWGTGELF
TRBV27	TRBJ2-7	ASSSLGLAGGPGYEQY
TRBV6-2/TRBV6-3	TRBJ1-2	ASRDGANYGYT
TRBV20-1	TRBJ2-1	SLRGGGLGDEQF
TRBV10-2	TRBJ2-1	ASSAGRSLGEQF
TRBV6-1	TRBJ2-7	ASSQGLASYEQY
TRBV3-1	TRBJ2-5	ASSQDAGGETQY
TRBV28	TRBJ2-7	ASSPRGPRDEQY
TRBV24-1	TRBJ2-3	ATGTSGPTDTQY
TRBV5-1	TRBJ2-6	ASSLGISGANVLT
TRBV12-3/TRBV12-4	TRBJ2-1	ASSSRRGEGLNEQF
TRBV5-1	TRBJ1-1	ASSLGQPSEAF
TRBV27	TRBJ2-1	ASREDRGDYNEQF
TRBV28	TRBJ1-5	AINDRNQPQH
TRBV20-1	TRBJ2-5	SARDTESETQY
TRBV5-6	TRBJ2-7	ASSPALAGGYEQY
TRBV11-3	TRBJ2-4	ASSFSEGNIQY
TRBV7-2	TRBJ2-1	ASSLGTSRYNEQF